Here is one T cell receptor beta chain with its context. Its cognate antigen is unknown. The data originate from a study of cytomegalovirus exposure and HLA in healthy donors. The PCR made use of 60 Vbeta and 13 Jbeta primers. Data came from immunoSEQ multiplex PCR; TCRdb stores just in-frame clones and leaves some out. The table shows 150,000 to 200,000 clones, with around 79% occurring only once. General study results and limits: Rarity characterized most TCR sequences, yet some public TCRs appeared in many donors.

Specimen: PBMCs. The sequence was collected from a middle-aged woman in good health and CMV-seronegative.

CDR3 region: CASSPSRSLTDTQYF. The DNA of the CDR3 is TGTGCCAGCTCACCTTCCCGCAGTTTGACAGATACGCAGTATTTT. This chain uses TRBV28 with TRBJ2-3; D ambiguous. Germline V gene data show CDR1 as MDHEN and CDR2 as SYDVKM. V gave up 8 bases and J gave up 3 bases, with 18 bases separating them. The CDR3 contains 15 residues.